Following are 15 T cell receptor beta chains from one sample sequenced in a study of T cells in Graves' hyperthyroidism and ophthalmopathy. Amplified regions were TCR beta CDR3 sequences from RNA transcripts. An initial round of RT-PCR targeting the TCR CDR3 relied on the HTBI primer set. TCRdb redid the calling of the multiplex PCR reads with MiXCR, one entry per CDR3 protein. The repertoire holds approximately 620,000 distinct CDR3 sequences, with about a sixth as singletons. Sequenced: blood. All receptors derive from a woman aged 40 to 50 with Graves' ophthalmopathy.

This clonotype appeared many times. The rearrangement uses TRBV20-1 and TRBJ1-1; D might be TRBD1 (5 bases). Germline CDR1 and CDR2: DFQATT and SNEGSKA (reference sequence). V lost 3 bases and J 1 base, leaving 12 bases between the germline ends. This CDR3 region has 14 residues. The CDR3 sequence: CSARKGYGNTEAFF. The CDR3 DNA reads TGCAGTGCTAGGAAGGGGTATGGGAACACTGAAGCTTTCTTT.

In this sample, this clonotype turned up many times. This sequence joins TRBV20-1 and TRBJ2-7, with a tentative D call TRBD2 (6 bases). Germline assignment: CDR1 DFQATT and CDR2 SNEGSKA (reference sequence). V was clipped by 0 bases and J by 5 bases, with 11 bases between them. CDR3 length equals 13 residues. CDR3 sequence reads: CSARDPGDNEQYF. CDR3 coding DNA: TGCAGTGCTAGAGATCCGGGAGATAACGAGCAGTACTTC.

This clonotype was counted between two and nine times. The gene calls are TRBV5-1 and TRBJ1-2; weak D call: TRBD1 (6 bases). V was shortened by 4 bases and J by 4 bases, with 14 bases between the two germline ends. Germline CDR1 SGHRS, CDR2 YFSETQ. There are 14 residues in the CDR3. The CDR3 is CASSTGQMSYGYTF. CDR3 sequence (DNA): TGCGCCAGCAGCACAGGACAGATGTCCTATGGCTACACCTTC.

In its sample, this clonotype was seen many times. CDR3 region: CASSKLLGGSNLMNTEAFF. The CDR3 DNA sequence: TGTGCCAGCAGCAAACTGCTCGGGGGATCAAATTTAATGAACACTGAAGCTTTCTTT. This chain connects TRBV5-8 to TRBJ1-1; D may be TRBD1 (5 bases). The germline V gene has CDR1 SGHTS and CDR2 YDEGEE. The CDR3 sequence is 19 residues long. Between the trimmed V and J ends, which lost 4 bases and 0 bases, there was a span of 25 bases. Based on the CDR3 plus reference TRBV5-8 and TRBJ1-1, the full variable domain is EAGVTQSPTHLIKTRGQQATLRCSPISGHTSVYWYQQALGLGLQFLLWYDEGEERNRGNFPPRFSGRQFPNYSSELNVNALELEDSALYLCASSKLLGGSNLMNTEAFFGQGTRLTVV.

This clonotype was observed at least ten times. The V call is TRBV28, the J call TRBJ1-6; D is perhaps TRBD1 (6 bases). Deletions cut 6 bases from V and 0 bases from J, with 18 bases between. The CDR3 is made up of 18 amino acids. Germline lookup yields CDR1 MDHEN and CDR2 SYDVKM. CDR3 DNA sequence: TGTGCCAGCAGCTCCTCTGAGACAGGACACTCCTATAATTCACCCCTCCACTTT. This translates into CASSSSETGHSYNSPLHF.

This clonotype was seen more than once but under ten times. V and J are TRBV7-9 and TRBJ2-5, with D perhaps TRBD1 or TRBD2 (6 bases each). The CDR3 totals 14 residues. V was trimmed by 6 bases and J by 1 base, leaving 12 bases between them. Germline assignment: CDR1 SEHNR and CDR2 FQNEAQ (reference sequence). The CDR3 reads CASRKGGSQETQYF. In DNA, the CDR3 is TGTGCCAGCAGGAAAGGGGGGAGCCAAGAGACCCAGTACTTC.

The rearrangement uses TRBV3-1 and TRBJ2-7; TRBD2 aligns across 9 bases. Germline V gene lookup returns CDR1 LGHDT and CDR2 YNNKEL (reference sequence). Trimming at V came to 4 bases and at J to 6 bases, leaving 10 bases not matched to a gene. CDR3 length: 15 amino acids. CDR3 sequence (DNA): TGTGCCAGCAGCCCACTAGCGGGCTTTCCTTTCGAGCAGTACTTC. Amino acids: CASSPLAGFPFEQYF.

CDR3 residues: CSSYSDTQYF. CDR3 nucleotide sequence: TGCAGCTCGTATTCAGATACGCAGTATTTT. The rearrangement uses TRBV29-1 and TRBJ2-3; D is uncertain. The V gene lost 8 bases and the J gene lost 4 bases, with 7 bases spanning the gap. The germline CDR1 and CDR2 sequences are SQVTM and ANQGSEA. The CDR3 is 10 amino acids.

In its sample, this clonotype was seen many times. The rearrangement joins TRBV20-1 to TRBJ2-3; TRBD1 matches 7 bases. The CDR3 consists of 15 residues. Germline trimming cut 4 bases from V and 6 bases from J; bases unmatched to any gene: 13. Germline V CDR1 and CDR2: DFQATT, SNEGSKA (reference sequence). The CDR3 sequence: CSANPPGRGQDTQYF. The CDR3 DNA follows: TGCAGTGCTAATCCACCGGGACGGGGACAGGATACGCAGTATTTT.

This clonotype was seen many times. The chain links TRBV2 to TRBJ1-1; 7 nucleotides line up with TRBD1. Per germline, CDR1 SNHLY and CDR2 FYNNEI. The V segment lost 6 bases and the J segment 5 bases; nucleotides outside the gene matches: 9. The length of the CDR3 is 14 residues. CDR3 sequence: CASSRQGGWTEAFF. The CDR3 nucleotides read TGTGCCAGCAGCCGACAGGGTGGATGGACTGAAGCTTTCTTT.

This clonotype was seen a handful of times. This rearrangement joins TRBV27 to TRBJ1-1; TRBD1 matches at 9 bases. Per the germline V gene, CDR1 is MNHEY and CDR2 is SMNVEV (reference sequence). The CDR3 covers 14 residues. The junction had 5 bases not matched to a gene; V was cut back by 5 bases and J by 4 bases. The CDR3 nucleotides are TGTGCCAGCAGTCCAGGGACAGGGATCACTGAAGCTTTCTTT. Translated, it gives CASSPGTGITEAFF.

This clonotype has at least ten counts. The rearrangement links TRBV20-1 to TRBJ2-1; 9 nucleotides align to TRBD1. The J segment lost 0 bases and the V segment lost 5 bases, leaving 8 bases of the junction unmatched. Germline V gene sequence: CDR1 DFQATT, CDR2 SNEGSKA (reference sequence). The CDR3 runs to 16 residues. The CDR3: CSAGPQGASSYNEQFF. DNA for the CDR3: TGCAGTGCTGGACCACAGGGGGCGAGCTCCTACAATGAGCAGTTCTTC.

This clonotype has more than one count but fewer than ten. J is TRBJ2-3 and V is TRBV12-3 or TRBV12-4, with TRBD2 matching 15 bases. The V gene end was trimmed by 6 bases and the J gene end by 2 bases; junction bases not matched to a gene: 6. The CDR3 extends over 17 amino acids. The CDR3 DNA reads TGTGCCAGCAGCGGGACTAGCGGGGGGTATTACACAGATACGCAGTATTTT. As protein: CASSGTSGGYYTDTQYF.

The chain employs TRBV27 and TRBJ2-7; tentative D call: TRBD1 (6 bases). Germline V CDR1 and CDR2: MNHEY, SMNVEV (reference sequence). This CDR3 spans 15 amino acids. Trimming shortened V by 3 bases and J by 0 bases, and 12 bases separated the two germline ends. The CDR3 here is CASSFGTTSSYEQYF. CDR3 in DNA: TGTGCCAGCAGTTTCGGGACAACGAGCTCCTACGAGCAGTACTTC.

Ten or more counts support this clonotype. The chain employs TRBV28 and TRBJ2-3, with D perhaps TRBD1 (5 bases). Germline V gives CDR1 MDHEN, CDR2 SYDVKM. Trimming left V 2 bases short and J 2 bases short, with 8 bases between. The CDR3 is made up of 14 amino acids. The CDR3 nucleotides are TGTGCCAGCAGTTTACAGGGTAACACAGATACGCAGTATTTT. Residues: CASSLQGNTDTQYF.